Reported below is one T cell receptor (beta chain). These data are taken from a study of control samples from healthy donors and cancer patients. Germline assignment: CDR1 LNHDA and CDR2 SQIVND (reference sequence). This CDR3 is built from 16 residues. V shed 4 bases, J shed 5 bases, and the junction held 10 bases outside the gene matches. The method was immunoSEQ multiplex PCR; TCRdb's version includes in-frame clones alone and lacks a portion of them. This table holds over 70,000 clones, 85% to 90% found once. This clonotype was sampled from a woman aged 55-70 years in good health. Sequencing was carried out using blood. The V gene is TRBV19, the J gene TRBJ1-1, with 10 positions matching TRBD1. This chain's CDR3 is CASSRDRGRTVTEAFF. The CDR3 region has the DNA TGTGCCAGTAGTAGAGACAGGGGGCGGACTGTTACTGAAGCTTTCTTT.